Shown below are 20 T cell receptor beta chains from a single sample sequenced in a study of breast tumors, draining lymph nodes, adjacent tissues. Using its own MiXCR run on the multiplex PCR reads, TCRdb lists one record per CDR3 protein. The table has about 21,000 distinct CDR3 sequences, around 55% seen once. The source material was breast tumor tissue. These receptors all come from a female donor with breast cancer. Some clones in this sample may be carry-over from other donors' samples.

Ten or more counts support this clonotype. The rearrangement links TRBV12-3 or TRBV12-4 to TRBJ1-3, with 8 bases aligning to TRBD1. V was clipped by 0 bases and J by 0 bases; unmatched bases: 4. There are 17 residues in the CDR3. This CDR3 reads CASSLAGQGLSGNTIYF. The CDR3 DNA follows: TGTGCCAGCAGTTTAGCCGGACAGGGTCTCTCTGGAAACACCATATATTTT.

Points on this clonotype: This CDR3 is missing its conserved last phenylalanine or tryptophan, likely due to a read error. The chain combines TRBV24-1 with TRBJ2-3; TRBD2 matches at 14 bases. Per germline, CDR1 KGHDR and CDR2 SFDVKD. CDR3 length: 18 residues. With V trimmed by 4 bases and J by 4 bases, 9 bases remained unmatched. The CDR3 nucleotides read TGTGCCACCAGTGACCATGGGACTAGCGGGAGAGAAGCAGATACGCAGTATCTT. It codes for CATSDHGTSGREADTQYL.

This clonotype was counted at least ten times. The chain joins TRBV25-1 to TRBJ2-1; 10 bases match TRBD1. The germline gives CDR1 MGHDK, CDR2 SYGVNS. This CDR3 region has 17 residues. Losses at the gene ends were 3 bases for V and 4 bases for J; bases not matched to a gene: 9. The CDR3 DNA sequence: TGTGCCAGCAGTGACCTGGGACAGGGGCGATCTTACAATGAGCAGTTCTTC. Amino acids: CASSDLGQGRSYNEQFF.

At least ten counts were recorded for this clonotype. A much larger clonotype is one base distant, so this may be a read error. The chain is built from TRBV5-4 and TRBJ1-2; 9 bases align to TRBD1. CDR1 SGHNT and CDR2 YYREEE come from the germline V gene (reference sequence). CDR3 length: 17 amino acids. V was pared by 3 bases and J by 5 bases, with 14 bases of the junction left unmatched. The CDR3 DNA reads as TGTGCCAGCAGCTGGGGATCAGCACAGGGGGCTTTGTATGGCTACACCTTC. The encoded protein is CASSWGSAQGALYGYTF. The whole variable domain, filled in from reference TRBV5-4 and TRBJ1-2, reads ETGVTQSPTHLIKTRGQQVTLRCSSQSGHNTVSWYQQALGQGPQFIFQYYREEENGRGNFPPRFSGLQFPNYSSELNVNALELDDSALYLCASSWGSAQGALYGYTFGSGTRLTVV.

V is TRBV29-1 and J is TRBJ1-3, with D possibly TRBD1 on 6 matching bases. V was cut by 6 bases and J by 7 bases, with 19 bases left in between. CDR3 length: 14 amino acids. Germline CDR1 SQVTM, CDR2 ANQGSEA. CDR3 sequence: CSVTGGGATNTIYF. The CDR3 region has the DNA TGCAGCGTGACCGGTGGGGGGGCGACGAACACCATATATTTT.

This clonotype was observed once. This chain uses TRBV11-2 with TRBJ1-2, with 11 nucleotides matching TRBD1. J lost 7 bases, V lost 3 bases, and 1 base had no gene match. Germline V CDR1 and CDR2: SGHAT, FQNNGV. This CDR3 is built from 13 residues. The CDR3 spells CASSLGQGGGYTF. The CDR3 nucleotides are TGTGCCAGCAGCTTGGGACAGGGGGGTGGCTACACCTTC.

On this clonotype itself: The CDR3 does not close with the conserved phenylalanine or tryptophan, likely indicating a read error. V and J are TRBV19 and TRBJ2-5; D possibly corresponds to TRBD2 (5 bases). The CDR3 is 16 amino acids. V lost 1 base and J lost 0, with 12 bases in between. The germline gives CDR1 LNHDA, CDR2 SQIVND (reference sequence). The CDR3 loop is CASSIVTSFNQETQYS. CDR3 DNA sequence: TGTGCCAGTAGTATAGTAACTAGTTTTAACCAAGAGACCCAGTACTCC.

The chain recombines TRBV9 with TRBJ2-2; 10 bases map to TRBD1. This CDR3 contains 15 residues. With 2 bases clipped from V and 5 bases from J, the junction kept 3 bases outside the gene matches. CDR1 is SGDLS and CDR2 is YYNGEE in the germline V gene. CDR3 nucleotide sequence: TGTGCCAGCAGCGTTGGGACAGGGGTAACCGGGGAGCTGTTTTTT. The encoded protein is CASSVGTGVTGELFF. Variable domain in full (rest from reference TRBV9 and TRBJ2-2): DSGVTQTPKHLITATGQRVTLRCSPRSGDLSVYWYQQSLDQGLQFLIQYYNGEERAKGNILERFSAQQFPDLHSELNLSSLELGDSALYFCASSVGTGVTGELFFGEGSRLTVL.

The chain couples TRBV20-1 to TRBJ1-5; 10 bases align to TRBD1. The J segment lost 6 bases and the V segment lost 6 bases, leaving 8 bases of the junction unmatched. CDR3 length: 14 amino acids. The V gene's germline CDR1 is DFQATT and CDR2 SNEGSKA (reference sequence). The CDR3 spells CSAVPGQGTQPQHF. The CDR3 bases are TGCAGTGCGGTCCCGGGACAGGGGACTCAGCCCCAGCATTTT.

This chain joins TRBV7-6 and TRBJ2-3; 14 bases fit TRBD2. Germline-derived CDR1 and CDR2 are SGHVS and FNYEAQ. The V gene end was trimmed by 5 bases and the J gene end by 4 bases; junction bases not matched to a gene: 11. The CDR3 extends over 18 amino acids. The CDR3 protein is CASSTPGLAGDPSDTQYF. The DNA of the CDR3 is TGTGCCAGCAGCACACCGGGACTAGCGGGGGATCCCTCAGATACGCAGTATTTT.

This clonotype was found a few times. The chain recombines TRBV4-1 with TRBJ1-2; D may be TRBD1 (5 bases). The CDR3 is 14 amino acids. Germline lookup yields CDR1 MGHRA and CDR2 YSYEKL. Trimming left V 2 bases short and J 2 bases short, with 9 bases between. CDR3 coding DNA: TGCGCCAGCAGCCAAACGGGGGAAAACTATGGCTACACCTTC. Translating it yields CASSQTGENYGYTF.

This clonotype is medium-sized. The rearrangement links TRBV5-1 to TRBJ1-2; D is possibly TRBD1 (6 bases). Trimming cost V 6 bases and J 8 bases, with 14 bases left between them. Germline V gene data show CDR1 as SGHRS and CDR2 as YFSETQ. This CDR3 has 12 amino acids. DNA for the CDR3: TGCGCCAGCACCATACAGGGATCGGGCTACACCTTC. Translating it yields CASTIQGSGYTF.

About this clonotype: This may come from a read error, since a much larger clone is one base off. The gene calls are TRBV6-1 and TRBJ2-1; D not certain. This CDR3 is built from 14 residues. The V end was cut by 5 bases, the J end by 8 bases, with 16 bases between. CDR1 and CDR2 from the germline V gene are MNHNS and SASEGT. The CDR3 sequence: CASSQREVQYEQFF. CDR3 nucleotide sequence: TGTGCCAGCAGTCAAAGAGAGGTACAGTATGAGCAGTTCTTC.

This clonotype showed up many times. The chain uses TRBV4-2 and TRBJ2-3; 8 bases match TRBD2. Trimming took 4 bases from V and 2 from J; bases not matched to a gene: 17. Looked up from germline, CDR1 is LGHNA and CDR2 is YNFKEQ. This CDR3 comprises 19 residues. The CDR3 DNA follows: TGTGCCAGCAGCCTTTCGGGGGGGGTAAGGGCGGGGAACACAGATACGCAGTATTTT. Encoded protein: CASSLSGGVRAGNTDTQYF.

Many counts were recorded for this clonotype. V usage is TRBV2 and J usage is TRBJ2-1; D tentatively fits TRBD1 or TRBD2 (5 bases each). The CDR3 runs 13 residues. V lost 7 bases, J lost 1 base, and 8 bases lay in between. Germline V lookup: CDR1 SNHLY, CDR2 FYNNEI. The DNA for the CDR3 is TGTGCCAGCACAGGGAGTTCCTACAATGAGCAGTTCTTC. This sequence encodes CASTGSSYNEQFF.

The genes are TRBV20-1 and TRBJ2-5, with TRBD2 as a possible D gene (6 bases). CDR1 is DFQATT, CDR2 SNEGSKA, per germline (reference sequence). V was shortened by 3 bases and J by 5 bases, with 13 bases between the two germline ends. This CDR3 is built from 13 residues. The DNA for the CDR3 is TGCAGTGCTAGCGGGGGTGATACGGAGACCCAGTACTTC. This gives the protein CSASGGDTETQYF.

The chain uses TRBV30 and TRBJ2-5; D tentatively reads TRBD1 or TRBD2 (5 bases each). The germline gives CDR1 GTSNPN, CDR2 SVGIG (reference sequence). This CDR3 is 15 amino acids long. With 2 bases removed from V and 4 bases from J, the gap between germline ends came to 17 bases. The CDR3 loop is CAWSPPDFGAETQYF. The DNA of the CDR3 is TGTGCCTGGAGTCCCCCGGACTTTGGGGCAGAGACCCAGTACTTC.

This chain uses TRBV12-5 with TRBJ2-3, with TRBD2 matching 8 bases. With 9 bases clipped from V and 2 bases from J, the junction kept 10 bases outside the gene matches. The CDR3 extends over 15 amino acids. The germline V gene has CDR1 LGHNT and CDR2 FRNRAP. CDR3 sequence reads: CASGCTSGNTDTQYF. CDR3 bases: TGTGCTAGCGGATGCACTAGCGGAAACACAGATACGCAGTATTTT.

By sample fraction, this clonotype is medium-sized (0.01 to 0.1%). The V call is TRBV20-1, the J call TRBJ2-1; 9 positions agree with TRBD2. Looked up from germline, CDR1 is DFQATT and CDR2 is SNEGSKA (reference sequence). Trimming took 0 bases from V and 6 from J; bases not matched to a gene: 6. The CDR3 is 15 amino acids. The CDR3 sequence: CSAREGSGGFNEQFF. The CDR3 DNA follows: TGCAGTGCTAGAGAGGGGAGCGGGGGGTTCAATGAGCAGTTCTTC.

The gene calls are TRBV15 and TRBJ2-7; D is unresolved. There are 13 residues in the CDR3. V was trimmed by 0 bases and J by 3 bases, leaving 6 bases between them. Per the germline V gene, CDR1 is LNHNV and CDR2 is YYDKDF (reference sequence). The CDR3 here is CATSREAHYEQYF. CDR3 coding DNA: TGTGCCACCAGCAGAGAGGCGCACTACGAGCAGTACTTC.